One and the same sample provided the 27 T cell receptor beta chains below, sequenced in a study of cytomegalovirus exposure and HLA in healthy donors. Measured with immunoSEQ multiplex PCR; TCRdb has only the in-frame clones, and not every one. The sample has 55,000 to 75,000 clones, 90% to 96% seen once; the top ten hold more than 0.9%. Input material: PBMCs. Source of these receptors: a woman aged 18-29 years in good health and CMV-seronegative.

The V gene is TRBV28, the J gene TRBJ2-1; a weak D match, TRBD1 (5 bases). V gave up 8 bases and J gave up 5 bases, with 16 bases separating them. The CDR3 runs 14 residues. The V gene's germline CDR1 is MDHEN and CDR2 SYDVKM. CDR3 DNA sequence: TGTGCCAGCGGGGCCCTTAGCACACACAATGAGCAGTTCTTC. Its protein product is CASGALSTHNEQFF.

The chain carries TRBV27 and TRBJ2-7; TRBD2 might be the D (7 bases). V shed 2 bases and J shed 3 bases, with 11 bases lying between them. The CDR3 runs to 14 residues. Germline V gene sequence: CDR1 MNHEY, CDR2 SMNVEV (reference sequence). CDR3 sequence reads: CASSLGGAGYEQYF. CDR3 DNA sequence: TGTGCCAGCAGTTTAGGGGGGGCAGGCTACGAGCAGTACTTC.

In this sample, this clone turned up once. The J gene is TRBJ1-2, the V gene TRBV6-1; D is perhaps TRBD1 (6 bases). Deletions cut 2 bases from V and 4 bases from J, with 20 bases between. The length of the CDR3 is 17 residues. Germline values: CDR1 MNHNS, CDR2 SASEGT. CDR3 loop: CASSELAPGAGGYGYTF. The CDR3 DNA reads TGTGCCAGCAGTGAACTGGCCCCGGGGGCGGGGGGCTATGGCTACACCTTC.

The chain recombines TRBV27 with TRBJ1-4; 7 bases are shared with TRBD1. Losses at the gene ends were 2 bases for V and 13 bases for J; bases not matched to a gene: 4. Germline V CDR1 and CDR2: MNHEY, SMNVEV (reference sequence). The CDR3 consists of 12 residues. The CDR3 reads CASSLLQGGLFF. CDR3 bases: TGTGCCAGCAGTTTACTCCAGGGGGGACTGTTTTTT.

V gene TRBV30 combines with J gene TRBJ1-4, with D possibly being TRBD1 (5 bases). The CDR3 extends over 13 amino acids. Germline CDR1 and CDR2: GTSNPN and SVGIG (reference sequence). Trimming cost V 0 bases and J 8 bases, with 10 bases left between them. CDR3 residues: CAWSVPGQEKLFF. In DNA form, the CDR3 reads TGTGCCTGGAGTGTCCCAGGGCAAGAAAAACTGTTTTTT.

The V gene is TRBV6-1, the J gene TRBJ2-5; TRBD2 agrees at 10 bases. The CDR3 is 17 amino acids. Per the germline V gene, CDR1 is MNHNS and CDR2 is SASEGT. V gave up 3 bases and J gave up 7 bases; unmatched junction bases: 14. The DNA of the CDR3 is TGTGCCAGCAGTGATGCGGCGCAAGCGGGAGGGCCGGGGACCCAGTACTTC. The encoded protein is CASSDAAQAGGPGTQYF.

V is TRBV7-3 and J is TRBJ2-1; 9 bases match TRBD2. J was trimmed by 2 bases and V by 5 bases; bases with no gene match: 4. CDR1 SGHTA and CDR2 FQGTGA come from the germline V gene. The CDR3 spans 15 residues. Here the CDR3 DNA reads TGTGCCAGCAGCACCGAGCGGGGGGCCTACAATGAGCAGTTCTTC. This codes for CASSTERGAYNEQFF.

The chain recombines TRBV6-5 with TRBJ2-7, with D perhaps matching TRBD2 (6 bases). CDR1 and CDR2 from the germline V gene are MNHEY and SVGAGI. V gave up 5 bases and J gave up 3 bases, with 17 bases separating them. This CDR3 spans 15 amino acids. The CDR3 DNA is TGTGCCAGCAGTGACTACCCCGCGGGGAGCTACGAGCAGTACTTC. This sequence encodes CASSDYPAGSYEQYF.

The chain links TRBV5-1 to TRBJ1-2; D might be TRBD1 (5 bases). CDR1 SGHRS and CDR2 YFSETQ come from the germline V gene. The CDR3 length is 13 residues. V was pared by 4 bases and J by 5 bases, with 12 bases between. In DNA form, the CDR3 reads TGCGCCAGCAGCAGTGGGGCCGAATATGGCTACACCTTC. Its translation is CASSSGAEYGYTF. The full variable domain, with the rest looked up from reference TRBV5-1 and TRBJ1-2, is KAGVTQTPRYLIKTRGQQVTLSCSPISGHRSVSWYQQTPGQGLQFLFEYFSETQRNKGNFPGRFSGRQFSNSRSEMNVSTLELGDSALYLCASSSGAEYGYTFGSGTRLTVV.

The genes are TRBV2 and TRBJ1-2; D uncertain. This CDR3 region has 13 residues. The V gene lost 4 bases and the J gene lost 4 bases, with 10 bases spanning the gap. The germline V gene encodes CDR1 SNHLY and CDR2 FYNNEI. The CDR3 loop is CASSAEQSYGYTF. The CDR3 DNA reads TGTGCCAGCAGTGCGGAGCAGAGCTATGGCTACACCTTC.

This chain joins TRBV11-2 and TRBJ2-3; D is undetermined. This CDR3 comprises 15 residues. Trimming pared 1 base from V and 0 bases from J, leaving 8 bases between. Germline V gene sequence: CDR1 SGHAT, CDR2 FQNNGV. Written as DNA, the CDR3 is TGTGCCAGCAGCTTAGCCATAACTAGCACAGATACGCAGTATTTT. Encoded protein: CASSLAITSTDTQYF. Using reference TRBV11-2 and TRBJ2-3 for the parts outside the CDR3, the full variable domain is EAGVAQSPRYKIIEKRQSVAFWCNPISGHATLYWYQQILGQGPKLLIQFQNNGVVDDSQLPKDRFSAERLKGVDSTLKIQPAKLEDSAVYLCASSLAITSTDTQYFGPGTRLTVL.

The rearrangement links TRBV5-3 to TRBJ2-3; 13 bases line up with TRBD2. TRBV5-3 is an ORF; its function is uncertain. The CDR3 is 16 amino acids. The V and J ends lost 4 bases and 6 bases, in that order; junction bases with no gene match: 8. The CDR3 nucleotides are TGTGCCAGAAGCCCCCGGACTAGCGGGAGTGAGGATACGCAGTATTTT. Protein sequence: CARSPRTSGSEDTQYF.

The sample holds a few counts of this clone. The chain combines TRBV6-1 with TRBJ1-2; D is possibly TRBD1 (6 bases). Germline CDR1 reads MNHNS; CDR2 reads SASEGT. The CDR3 length is 11 residues. Trimming took off 4 bases at V and 8 bases at J, with 8 bases between the two ends. Written as DNA, the CDR3 is TGTGCCAGCAGTGCCCAGGGGGGCTACACCTTC. Residues: CASSAQGGYTF.

The V and J genes are TRBV9 and TRBJ1-3; D uncertain. Germline V gives CDR1 SGDLS, CDR2 YYNGEE. This CDR3 is built from 16 residues. V was cut by 1 base and J by 0 bases, with 11 bases left in between. As DNA, the CDR3 is TGTGCCAGCAGCGTATCCCCGGGAACCTCTGGAAACACCATATATTTT. It yields the protein CASSVSPGTSGNTIYF.

The chain couples TRBV6-6 to TRBJ2-5; 7 nucleotides match TRBD2. CDR3 length equals 14 residues. Germline values: CDR1 MNHNY, CDR2 SVGAGI (reference sequence). V was pared by 7 bases and J by 5 bases, with 10 bases of the junction left unmatched. This chain's CDR3 is CASKAAPGGETQYF. CDR3 coding DNA: TGTGCCAGCAAAGCCGCCCCCGGGGGGGAGACCCAGTACTTC.

This clone showed up just once. The junction and the germline gene differ at one end; a read error may be behind it. V gene TRBV7-6 combines with J gene TRBJ1-3; TRBD1 agrees at 9 bases. The length of the CDR3 is 15 residues. From germline, CDR1 is SGHVS and CDR2 FNYEAQ. CDR3: CGSSPRTGAGNTIYF. The CDR3 nucleotides are TGTGGCAGCAGCCCACGGACAGGGGCTGGAAACACCATATATTTT.

This rearrangement joins TRBV4-1 to TRBJ1-1, with D tentatively TRBD1 (5 bases). The ends were cut back, 5 bases at V and 6 bases at J, with 13 bases in the middle. CDR3 size: 13 residues. Germline V gene lookup returns CDR1 MGHRA and CDR2 YSYEKL. The CDR3 spells CASSTRQLSEAFF. CDR3 DNA sequence: TGCGCCAGCAGCACCCGACAGTTGTCTGAAGCTTTCTTT.

The chain is built from TRBV5-4 and TRBJ2-7, with TRBD2 matching over 7 bases. J was trimmed by 4 bases and V by 0 bases; bases with no gene match: 4. The CDR3 is made up of 14 amino acids. Germline CDR1 and CDR2: SGHNT and YYREEE (reference sequence). CDR3 nucleotides: TGTGCCAGCAGCTTGGCGGGGGGAGAGTACGAGCAGTACTTC. Its translation: CASSLAGGEYEQYF.

The CDR3 loop reads CASSTDHGALGTQYF. CDR3 DNA sequence: TGTGCCAGTAGTACAGACCATGGGGCCTTAGGGACCCAGTACTTC. The chain joins TRBV19 to TRBJ2-5; possibly TRBD1 for D (5 bases). The CDR3 spans 15 residues. The V gene's germline CDR1 is LNHDA and CDR2 SQIVND (reference sequence). V lost 4 bases, J lost 7 bases, and 19 bases lay in between.

V usage is TRBV28 and J usage is TRBJ1-1, with TRBD1 matching 7 bases. This CDR3 has 14 amino acids. Trimming removed 7 bases from V and 5 bases from J; junction bases left unmatched: 10. CDR1 and CDR2 (germline): MDHEN, SYDVKM. The CDR3 DNA reads TGTGCCAGCACCACCGGGACAGCCCGGACTGAAGCTTTCTTT. Protein product: CASTTGTARTEAFF.

The chain has TRBV7-7 and TRBJ2-1; 8 nucleotides line up with TRBD2. Unmatched junction bases numbered 14, after V lost 5 bases and J lost 5 bases. The CDR3 contains 17 residues. Germline V gene data show CDR1 as SSHAT and CDR2 as FNYEAQ (reference sequence). The CDR3 spells CASSPRRGDLYNNEQFF. CDR3 DNA: TGTGCCAGCAGCCCTAGGCGGGGGGACCTCTACAACAATGAGCAGTTCTTC.

J is TRBJ1-1 and V is TRBV27, with 10 bases lining up with TRBD1. The CDR3 is 16 amino acids. Germline V gene sequence: CDR1 MNHEY, CDR2 SMNVEV (reference sequence). V lost 6 bases, J lost 3 bases, and 10 bases stayed unmatched. The CDR3 here is CASRDDRGPRDTEAFF. The CDR3 bases are TGTGCCAGCAGGGACGACAGGGGGCCCCGGGACACTGAAGCTTTCTTT.

This CDR3 reads CASSPRPGAPQHF. The CDR3 DNA is TGTGCCAGCAGTCCTCGCCCGGGTGCGCCCCAGCATTTT. This rearrangement joins TRBV6-1 to TRBJ1-5, with D unresolved. V lost 5 bases and J 9 bases, leaving 14 bases between the germline ends. Germline CDR1 and CDR2: MNHNS and SASEGT. This CDR3 comprises 13 residues.

This chain uses TRBV7-2 with TRBJ2-3, with 11 positions matching TRBD2. CDR1 is SGHTA, CDR2 FQGNSA, per germline. The CDR3 consists of 19 residues. The J segment lost 8 bases and the V segment lost 0 bases, leaving 16 bases of the junction unmatched. The CDR3 sequence: CASSLASLGLADWGGTQYF. DNA of the CDR3: TGTGCCAGCAGCTTAGCCTCATTGGGACTAGCGGATTGGGGTGGTACGCAGTATTTT.

CDR3: CASSGGGLAGGVTDTQYF. CDR3 coding DNA: TGCGCCAGCAGCGGAGGGGGCCTAGCGGGGGGCGTCACAGATACGCAGTATTTT. The chain employs TRBV5-1 and TRBJ2-3; 11 bases match TRBD2. The J segment lost 2 bases and the V segment lost 4 bases, leaving 12 bases of the junction unmatched. This CDR3 has 18 amino acids. CDR1 and CDR2 from the germline V gene are SGHRS and YFSETQ. Full variable domain (missing parts from reference TRBV5-1 and TRBJ2-3): KAGVTQTPRYLIKTRGQQVTLSCSPISGHRSVSWYQQTPGQGLQFLFEYFSETQRNKGNFPGRFSGRQFSNSRSEMNVSTLELGDSALYLCASSGGGLAGGVTDTQYFGPGTRLTVL.

This rearrangement joins TRBV7-3 to TRBJ1-1, with unresolved D. Per the germline V gene, CDR1 is SGHTA and CDR2 is FQGTGA. V dropped 9 bases and J dropped 3 bases, with 20 bases sitting between them. CDR3 size: 15 residues. CDR3 sequence (DNA): TGTGCCAGACGCCCCGCTGCGGGCCGGGACACTGAAGCTTTCTTT. Amino acids: CARRPAAGRDTEAFF.

The V and J genes are TRBV19 and TRBJ1-2; 7 bases match TRBD1. The CDR3 is 14 amino acids. V shed 7 bases and J 2 bases; nucleotides not matched to a gene: 7. CDR1 LNHDA and CDR2 SQIVND come from the germline V gene (reference sequence). This chain's CDR3 is CASIAARGNYGYTF. The CDR3 DNA reads as TGTGCCAGTATAGCGGCCAGGGGGAACTATGGCTACACCTTC.